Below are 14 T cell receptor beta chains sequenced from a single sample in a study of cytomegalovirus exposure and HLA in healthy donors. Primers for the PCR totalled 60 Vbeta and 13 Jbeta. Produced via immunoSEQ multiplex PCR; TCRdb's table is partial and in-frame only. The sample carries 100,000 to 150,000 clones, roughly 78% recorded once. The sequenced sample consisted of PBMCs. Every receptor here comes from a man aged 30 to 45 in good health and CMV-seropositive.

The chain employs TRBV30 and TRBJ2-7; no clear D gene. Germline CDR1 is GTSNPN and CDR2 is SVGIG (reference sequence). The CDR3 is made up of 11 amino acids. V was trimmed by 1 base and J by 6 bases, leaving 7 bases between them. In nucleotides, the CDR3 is TGTGCCTGGAGTGCCGTGGCCGAGCAGTACTTC. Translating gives CAWSAVAEQYF.

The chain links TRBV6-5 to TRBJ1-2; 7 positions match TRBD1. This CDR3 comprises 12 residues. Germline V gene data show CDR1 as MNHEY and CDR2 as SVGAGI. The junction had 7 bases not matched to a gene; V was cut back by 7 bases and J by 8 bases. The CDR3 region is CASTTTGRGYTF. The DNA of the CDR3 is TGTGCCAGCACCACGACAGGGCGCGGCTACACCTTC.

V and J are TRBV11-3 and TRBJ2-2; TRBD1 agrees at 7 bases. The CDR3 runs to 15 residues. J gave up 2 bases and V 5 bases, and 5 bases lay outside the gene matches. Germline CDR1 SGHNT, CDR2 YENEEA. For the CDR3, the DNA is TGTGCCAGCAGCCCGGGGACAGCAAACACCGGGGAGCTGTTTTTT. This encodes CASSPGTANTGELFF.

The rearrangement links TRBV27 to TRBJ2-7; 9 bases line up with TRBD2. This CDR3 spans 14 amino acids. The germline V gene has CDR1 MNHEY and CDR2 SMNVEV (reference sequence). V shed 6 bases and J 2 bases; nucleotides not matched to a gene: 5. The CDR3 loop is CASSFLAGTYEQYF. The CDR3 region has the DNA TGTGCCAGCAGCTTCCTAGCGGGGACCTACGAGCAGTACTTC.

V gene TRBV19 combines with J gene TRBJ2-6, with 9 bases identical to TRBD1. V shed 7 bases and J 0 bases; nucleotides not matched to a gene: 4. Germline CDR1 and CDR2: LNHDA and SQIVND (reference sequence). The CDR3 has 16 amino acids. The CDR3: CASNDRGTSGANVLTF. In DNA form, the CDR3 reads TGTGCCAGTAACGACAGGGGGACCTCTGGGGCCAACGTCCTGACTTTC.

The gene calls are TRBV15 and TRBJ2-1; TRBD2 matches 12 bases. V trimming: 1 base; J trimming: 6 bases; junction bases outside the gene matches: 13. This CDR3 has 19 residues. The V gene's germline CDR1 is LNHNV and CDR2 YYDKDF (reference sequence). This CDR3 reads CATSRGLAGERRLGNEQFF. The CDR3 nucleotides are TGTGCCACCAGCAGAGGACTAGCGGGAGAACGGAGGTTGGGCAATGAGCAGTTCTTC. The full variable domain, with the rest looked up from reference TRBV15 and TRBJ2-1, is DAMVIQNPRYQVTQFGKPVTLSCSQTLNHNVMYWYQQKSSQAPKLLFHYYDKDFNNEADTPDNFQSRRPNTSFCFLDIRSPGLGDTAMYLCATSRGLAGERRLGNEQFFGPGTRLTVL.

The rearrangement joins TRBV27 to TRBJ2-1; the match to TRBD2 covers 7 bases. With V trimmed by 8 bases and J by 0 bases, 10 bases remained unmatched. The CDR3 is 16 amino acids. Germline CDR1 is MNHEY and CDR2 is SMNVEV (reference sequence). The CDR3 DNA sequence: TGTGCCAGCTTAAGGTTGGGGGGGAGCTCCTACAATGAGCAGTTCTTC. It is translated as CASLRLGGSSYNEQFF.

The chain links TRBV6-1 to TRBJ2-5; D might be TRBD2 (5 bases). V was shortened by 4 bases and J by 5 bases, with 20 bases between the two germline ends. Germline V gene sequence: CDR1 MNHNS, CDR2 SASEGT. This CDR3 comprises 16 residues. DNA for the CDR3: TGTGCCAGCAGTGGGCGGGTCCCAAGGATGCCGGAGACCCAGTACTTC. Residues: CASSGRVPRMPETQYF.

CDR3: CASSLAGSSGNTIYF. In DNA, the CDR3 is TGTGCCAGCAGCTTGGCTGGCTCCTCTGGAAACACCATATATTTT. The rearrangement uses TRBV5-5 and TRBJ1-3; D uncertain. This CDR3 contains 15 residues. CDR1 and CDR2 (germline): SGHKS, YYEKEE (reference sequence). The V end lost 0 bases, the J end lost 0 bases, and 7 bases lay between the germline ends.

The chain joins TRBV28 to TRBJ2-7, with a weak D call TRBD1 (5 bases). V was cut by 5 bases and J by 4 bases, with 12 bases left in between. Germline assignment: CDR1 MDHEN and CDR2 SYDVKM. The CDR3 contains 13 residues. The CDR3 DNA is TGTGCCAGCAGTAAAGGGGTTACTTACGAGCAGTACTTC. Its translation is CASSKGVTYEQYF. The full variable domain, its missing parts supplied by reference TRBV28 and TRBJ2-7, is DVKVTQSSRYLVKRTGEKVFLECVQDMDHENMFWYRQDPGLGLRLIYFSYDVKMKEKGDIPEGYSVSREKKERFSLILESASTNQTSMYLCASSKGVTYEQYFGPGTRLTVT.

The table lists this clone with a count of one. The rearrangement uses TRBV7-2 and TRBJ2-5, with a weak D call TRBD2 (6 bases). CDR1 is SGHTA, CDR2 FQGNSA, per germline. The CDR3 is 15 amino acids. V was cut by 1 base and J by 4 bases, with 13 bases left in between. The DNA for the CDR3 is TGTGCCAGCAGCTTAGAATCCCGGAGGGGAGAGACCCAGTACTTC. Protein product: CASSLESRRGETQYF.

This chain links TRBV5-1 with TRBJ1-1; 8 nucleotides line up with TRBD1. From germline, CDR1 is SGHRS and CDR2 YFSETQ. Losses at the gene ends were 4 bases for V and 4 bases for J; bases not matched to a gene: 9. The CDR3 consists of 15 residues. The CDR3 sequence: CASSPRTGTGTEAFF. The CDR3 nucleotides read TGCGCCAGCAGCCCACGGACAGGGACGGGCACTGAAGCTTTCTTT.

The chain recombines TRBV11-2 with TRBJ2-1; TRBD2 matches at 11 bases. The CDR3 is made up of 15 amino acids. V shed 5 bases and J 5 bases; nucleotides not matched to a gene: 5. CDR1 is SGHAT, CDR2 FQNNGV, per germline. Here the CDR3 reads CASSPRLAGNNEQFF. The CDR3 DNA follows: TGTGCCAGCAGCCCCAGACTAGCGGGAAACAATGAGCAGTTCTTC. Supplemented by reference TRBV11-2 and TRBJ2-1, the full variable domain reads EAGVAQSPRYKIIEKRQSVAFWCNPISGHATLYWYQQILGQGPKLLIQFQNNGVVDDSQLPKDRFSAERLKGVDSTLKIQPAKLEDSAVYLCASSPRLAGNNEQFFGPGTRLTVL.

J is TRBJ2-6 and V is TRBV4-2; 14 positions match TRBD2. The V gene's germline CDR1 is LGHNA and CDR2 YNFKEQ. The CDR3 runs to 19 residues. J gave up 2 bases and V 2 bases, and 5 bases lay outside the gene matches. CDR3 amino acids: CASSQRLAGGVTGANVLTF. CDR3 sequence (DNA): TGTGCCAGCAGCCAACGACTAGCGGGAGGGGTAACTGGGGCCAACGTCCTGACTTTC.